This paragraph reports one T cell receptor beta chain. The junction shows a germline mismatch at one end, possibly a read error. The data belong to a study of blood T cell repertoires in COVID-19. Study details: The study drew acute and convalescent COVID-19 samples from the United States, Italy and Spain.

This CDR3 has 18 residues. Per the germline V gene, CDR1 is MNHEY and CDR2 is SMNVEV (reference sequence). Original data processing: It was from reference gene primer amplification that nucleated cell counts were estimated. Some clones are missing from TCRdb's copy, which holds only in-frame ones; the method was immunoSEQ multiplex PCR. V and J calls and clone size are copied from that table; D and trimming were computed from the DNA. Here the sample spans 180,000 or so clones, 80% to 90% being singletons. The origin of this receptor is a man aged 40-49 years who had recovered from COVID-19. Sequenced material: peripheral blood. The V gene is TRBV27, the J gene TRBJ2-7, with 13 nucleotides matching TRBD2. This chain's CDR3 is CASSLYGTSGMGEDEQYF. The CDR3 region has the DNA TGTGCCAGCAGCTTATATGGGACTAGCGGGATGGGGGAGGACGAGCAGTACTTC.